The clone carrying this T cell receptor beta chain showed up many times. The data were taken from a study of T cells in Graves' hyperthyroidism and ophthalmopathy. The V end lost 2 bases, the J end lost 4 bases, and 11 bases lay between the germline ends. Germline V lookup: CDR1 SNHLY, CDR2 FYNNEI. The CDR3 has 14 residues. Researchers defined stable Graves' hyperthyroidism as no ophthalmopathy progression within 18 months. 10 ml of fresh peripheral blood supplied the PBMCs. Amplification yielded TCR beta CDR3 regions, with RNA transcripts as the source. When the TCR CDR3 underwent first-round RT-PCR, the HTBI primer set was used. MiXCR, run by TCRdb on the multiplex PCR reads, gives a single entry per CDR3 protein. Among 750,000 to 900,000 distinct CDR3 sequences listed, approximately 40% were seen once.

This sequence joins TRBV2 and TRBJ1-1; the D gene is possibly TRBD1 (6 bases). Sequencing was performed on blood. The source is a man aged 18 to 29 with Graves' hyperthyroidism. CDR3 DNA sequence: TGTGCCAGCAGTGAACAACAGGGCGGCACTGAAGCTTTCTTT. It encodes CASSEQQGGTEAFF.